Each of the 15 T cell receptor beta chains below was sequenced from the same sample in a study of blood T cell repertoires in COVID-19. Clones were read by immunoSEQ multiplex PCR, and TCRdb kept only the in-frame ones, dropping some. This sample has a few hundred thousand clones, with roughly 83% found just once. Sequenced: peripheral blood. The receptors originated from a woman aged 50 to 65 with acute or convalescent COVID-19.

The rearrangement uses TRBV27 and TRBJ2-7; 10 bases are shared with TRBD1. This CDR3 has 14 amino acids. J lost 6 bases, V lost 6 bases, and 8 bases had no gene match. Looked up from germline, CDR1 is MNHEY and CDR2 is SMNVEV (reference sequence). The CDR3 here is CASRTRDRGVEQYF. Here the CDR3 DNA reads TGTGCCAGCAGGACCCGGGACAGGGGAGTCGAGCAGTACTTC.

The gene calls are TRBV7-9 and TRBJ1-1; D not certain. Germline lookup yields CDR1 SEHNR and CDR2 FQNEAQ (reference sequence). This CDR3 is built from 13 residues. Trimming left V 5 bases short and J 2 bases short, with 9 bases between. CDR3 amino acids: CASSRQANTEAFF. The CDR3 coding sequence is TGTGCCAGCAGCCGCCAGGCCAACACTGAAGCTTTCTTT.

The CDR3 nucleotides are TGTGCCAGCAGCCCGCAGGGGGTTTACTACGAGCAGTACTTC. Encoded protein: CASSPQGVYYEQYF. The chain combines TRBV7-2 with TRBJ2-7, with TRBD1 matching over 7 bases. The CDR3 covers 14 residues. With 5 bases clipped from V and 3 bases from J, the junction kept 7 bases outside the gene matches. Germline CDR1 is SGHTA and CDR2 is FQGNSA.

This clone was picked up one time. The chain is built from TRBV7-2 and TRBJ1-2; tentative D call: TRBD1 (5 bases). CDR1 and CDR2 (germline): SGHTA, FQGNSA. V shed 2 bases and J shed 4 bases, with 14 bases lying between them. This CDR3 is 15 amino acids long. CDR3 region: CASSLKPHGGYGYTF. Written as DNA, the CDR3 is TGTGCCAGCAGCTTAAAGCCCCACGGGGGCTATGGCTACACCTTC.

The chain has TRBV27 and TRBJ1-2, with D unclear. CDR1 is MNHEY, CDR2 SMNVEV, per germline (reference sequence). The CDR3 extends over 12 amino acids. Trimming pared 5 bases from V and 7 bases from J, leaving 11 bases between. The CDR3 region has the DNA TGTGCCAGCAGTCCCCAGACTGGTGGCTACACCTTC. Translated: CASSPQTGGYTF.

The chain links TRBV18 to TRBJ1-1; a possible D gene is TRBD1 (6 bases). The V end lost 3 bases, the J end lost 5 bases, and 13 bases lay between the germline ends. CDR1 and CDR2 (germline): KGHSH, LQKENI. The CDR3 has 14 residues. DNA for the CDR3: TGTGCCAGCTCACCGCTGGGGGCGAGGACTGAAGCTTTCTTT. Translating it yields CASSPLGARTEAFF.

This chain joins TRBV2 and TRBJ2-7, with 8 bases that match TRBD1. The CDR3 runs 13 residues. Germline V gene data show CDR1 as SNHLY and CDR2 as FYNNEI. J gave up 4 bases and V 7 bases, and 6 bases lay outside the gene matches. In DNA form, the CDR3 reads TGTGCCAGCACCGTACAGGGGGTGTACGAGCAGTACTTC. Translated: CASTVQGVYEQYF.

The chain combines TRBV5-1 with TRBJ2-5, with 7 bases matching TRBD1. With V trimmed by 4 bases and J by 4 bases, 13 bases remained unmatched. The germline V gene has CDR1 SGHRS and CDR2 YFSETQ. This CDR3 is 16 amino acids long. The CDR3 loop reads CASSIGTVRYSETQYF. CDR3 coding DNA: TGCGCCAGCAGCATCGGGACAGTCCGATATTCAGAGACCCAGTACTTC.

V usage is TRBV11-2 and J usage is TRBJ1-1; no firm D call. Deletions cut 1 base from V and 2 bases from J, with 8 bases between. Germline loops: CDR1 SGHAT, CDR2 FQNNGV. This CDR3 is 14 amino acids long. The CDR3 loop reads CASSLGHQNTEAFF. Written as DNA, the CDR3 is TGTGCCAGCAGCTTAGGACATCAAAACACTGAAGCTTTCTTT.

This rearrangement joins TRBV6-6 to TRBJ2-2; TRBD1 matches at 9 bases. V gave up 5 bases and J gave up 9 bases; unmatched junction bases: 4. CDR1 and CDR2 from the germline V gene are MNHNY and SVGAGI (reference sequence). CDR3 length: 13 residues. The CDR3 here is CASSRTGERELFF. DNA of the CDR3: TGTGCCAGCAGTAGGACAGGGGAACGGGAGCTGTTTTTT.

The chain employs TRBV30 and TRBJ2-7, with D perhaps TRBD1 (6 bases). Germline CDR1 is GTSNPN and CDR2 is SVGIG (reference sequence). This CDR3 is built from 14 residues. V lost 0 bases to trimming and J lost 0 bases, with 9 bases between them. CDR3 coding DNA: TGTGCCTGGAGTGTAGTGGGGGCCTCCTACGAGCAGTACTTC. Translation: CAWSVVGASYEQYF.

The chain couples TRBV28 to TRBJ2-7, with D uncertain. The V end was cut by 9 bases, the J end by 1 base, with 10 bases between. The CDR3 sequence is 12 residues long. In germline, CDR1 is MDHEN, CDR2 SYDVKM. The CDR3, as DNA: TGTGCCAGTAGTACTCCTTCCTACGAGCAGTACTTC. The encoded protein is CASSTPSYEQYF.

This clone was seen once. The V gene is TRBV5-6, the J gene TRBJ2-7; 9 nucleotides line up with TRBD1. Germline trimming cut 0 bases from V and 2 bases from J; bases unmatched to any gene: 6. The CDR3 loop spans 16 amino acids. Germline loops: CDR1 SGHDT, CDR2 YYEEEE. In DNA form, the CDR3 reads TGTGCCAGCAGCTTGGGGGACAGGGCCTTTCCCTACGAGCAGTACTTC. Translated, it gives CASSLGDRAFPYEQYF.

V gene TRBV5-1 combines with J gene TRBJ2-1; 7 positions agree with TRBD1. J gave up 0 bases and V 7 bases, and 7 bases lay outside the gene matches. Germline-derived CDR1 and CDR2 are SGHRS and YFSETQ. CDR3 length equals 15 residues. CDR3 protein: CASGIQGSSYNEQFF. The CDR3 DNA follows: TGCGCCAGCGGAATACAGGGGAGCTCCTACAATGAGCAGTTCTTC.

The chain has TRBV7-2 and TRBJ2-3; 13 positions agree with TRBD2. This CDR3 spans 16 amino acids. Per germline, CDR1 SGHTA and CDR2 FQGNSA. The V and J ends lost 5 bases and 8 bases, in that order; junction bases with no gene match: 10. The chain's CDR3 is CASSPRTSGRVRTQYF. The DNA of the CDR3 is TGTGCCAGCAGCCCTAGGACTAGCGGGAGAGTCCGTACGCAGTATTTT.